Listed here are 19 T cell receptor beta chains from one sample, sequenced in a study of blood T cell repertoires in COVID-19. TCRdb's table, derived via immunoSEQ multiplex PCR, lists solely in-frame clones and lacks some. Of more than 250,000 clones listed, around 89% are singletons. The sequencing input was peripheral blood. The receptors shown here come from a woman aged 25 to 39 with COVID-19, enrolled during active disease.

The rearrangement links TRBV5-1 to TRBJ1-4; 10 positions agree with TRBD1. CDR1 is SGHRS, CDR2 YFSETQ, per germline. J was trimmed by 7 bases and V by 6 bases; bases with no gene match: 9. This CDR3 spans 15 amino acids. This CDR3 is CASMPTGTGAEKLFF. The DNA of the CDR3 is TGCGCCAGCATGCCGACCGGGACAGGGGCTGAAAAACTGTTTTTT.

This rearrangement joins TRBV2 to TRBJ2-3; 14 bases map to TRBD2. The CDR3 spans 17 residues. CDR1 SNHLY and CDR2 FYNNEI come from the germline V gene. The ends lost 7 bases at V and 1 base at J; junction bases unmatched: 7. CDR3: CASNIPGLAGGTDTQYF. In nucleotides, the CDR3 is TGTGCCAGCAATATTCCGGGACTAGCGGGGGGCACAGATACGCAGTATTTT.

The J gene is TRBJ2-7, the V gene TRBV5-5, with D unresolved. There are 15 residues in the CDR3. V lost 0 bases, J lost 4 bases, and 14 bases lay in between. Germline CDR1 and CDR2: SGHKS and YYEKEE (reference sequence). CDR3 protein: CASSLGGFSRYEQYF. The CDR3 nucleotides are TGTGCCAGCAGCTTGGGAGGCTTTAGTAGATACGAGCAGTACTTC. The full variable domain, completed using reference TRBV5-5 and TRBJ2-7, is DAGVTQSPTHLIKTRGQQVTLRCSPISGHKSVSWYQQVLGQGPQFIFQYYEKEERGRGNFPDRFSARQFPNYSSELNVNALLLGDSALYLCASSLGGFSRYEQYFGPGTRLTVT.

The chain has TRBV27 and TRBJ2-7; 11 nucleotides agree with TRBD2. V trimming: 6 bases; J trimming: 5 bases; junction bases outside the gene matches: 9. CDR3 length: 15 amino acids. Germline-derived CDR1 and CDR2 are MNHEY and SMNVEV (reference sequence). As DNA, the CDR3 is TGTGCCAGCAGCCCAACTAGCGGGGGACTTCACGAGCAGTACTTC. Encoded protein: CASSPTSGGLHEQYF.

This clone occurred once. The V and J genes are TRBV7-8 and TRBJ2-1; D is unresolved. The CDR3 contains 16 residues. Germline lookup yields CDR1 SGHVS and CDR2 FQNEAQ. Between the trimmed V and J ends, which lost 3 bases and 5 bases, there was a span of 17 bases. CDR3 region: CASSFGWPGANNEQFF. CDR3 DNA: TGTGCCAGCAGCTTTGGATGGCCGGGTGCCAACAATGAGCAGTTCTTC.

This clone occurred once. The V call is TRBV4-1, the J call TRBJ2-2; a possible D gene is TRBD1 (5 bases). The germline V gene has CDR1 MGHRA and CDR2 YSYEKL. Trimming shortened V by 6 bases and J by 3 bases, and 17 bases separated the two germline ends. There are 16 residues in the CDR3. This chain's CDR3 is CASSLDPFRDTGELFF. CDR3 DNA sequence: TGCGCCAGCAGTCTGGACCCCTTCAGGGACACCGGGGAGCTGTTTTTT.

The rearrangement links TRBV6-5 to TRBJ1-5, with D tentatively TRBD1 (5 bases). V gave up 6 bases and J gave up 7 bases, with 19 bases separating them. Germline CDR1 MNHEY, CDR2 SVGAGI. CDR3 size: 15 residues. The CDR3 DNA reads TGTGCCAGCAGGCCCTGGGGCGGGGTTTGGCAGCCCCAGCATTTT. Translation: CASRPWGGVWQPQHF.

This clone has a handful of counts. The rearrangement uses TRBV19 and TRBJ1-1, with a weak D call TRBD1 (6 bases). The V end lost 4 bases, the J end lost 0 bases, and 9 bases lay between the germline ends. The germline V gene encodes CDR1 LNHDA and CDR2 SQIVND (reference sequence). The CDR3 sequence is 14 residues long. The CDR3 loop reads CASSRDIMNTEAFF. CDR3 coding DNA: TGTGCCAGTAGTAGGGACATCATGAACACTGAAGCTTTCTTT.

This chain uses TRBV11-2 with TRBJ1-1, with 7 bases matching TRBD1. The CDR3 totals 17 residues. Germline V CDR1 and CDR2: SGHAT, FQNNGV. V was pared by 3 bases and J by 4 bases, with 14 bases of the junction left unmatched. CDR3 sequence (DNA): TGTGCCAGCAGCTTCTTGACAGGGTCGTTCCTACGCACTGAAGCTTTCTTT. As protein: CASSFLTGSFLRTEAFF.

The CDR3 here is CASSNRLAGGNEQFF. The DNA of the CDR3 is TGTGCCAGCAGTAATCGACTAGCGGGGGGCAATGAGCAGTTCTTC. V and J are TRBV6-5 and TRBJ2-1; 13 bases are a match to TRBD2. CDR3 length: 15 amino acids. Losses at the gene ends were 5 bases for V and 6 bases for J; bases not matched to a gene: 4. Looked up from germline, CDR1 is MNHEY and CDR2 is SVGAGI.

The CDR3: CASSGSGLSRALLYNEQFF. Here the CDR3 DNA reads TGTGCCAGCAGTGGATCGGGACTTTCCCGCGCCCTCTTGTACAATGAGCAGTTCTTC. The chain couples TRBV2 to TRBJ2-1; D possibly corresponds to TRBD2 (6 bases). V was cut by 4 bases and J by 4 bases, with 26 bases left in between. The CDR3 totals 19 residues. The germline gives CDR1 SNHLY, CDR2 FYNNEI.

This clone was counted a few times. This rearrangement joins TRBV2 to TRBJ1-3; D perhaps matches TRBD1 (5 bases). The V gene's germline CDR1 is SNHLY and CDR2 FYNNEI. Trimming took off 1 base at V and 1 base at J, with 8 bases between the two ends. This CDR3 region has 15 residues. The CDR3 DNA reads TGTGCCAGCAGTGAAGACCGGGGGTCTGGAAACACCATATATTTT. Its translation is CASSEDRGSGNTIYF.

The chain joins TRBV9 to TRBJ1-3; TRBD1 agrees at 10 bases. The CDR3 is 17 amino acids. The V and J ends lost 2 bases and 0 bases, in that order; junction bases with no gene match: 5. Germline loops: CDR1 SGDLS, CDR2 YYNGEE. CDR3 protein: CASSVDGTGASGNTIYF. DNA of the CDR3: TGTGCCAGCAGCGTTGACGGGACAGGGGCCTCTGGAAACACCATATATTTT.

The gene calls are TRBV5-6 and TRBJ1-3; D gene ambiguous. Trimming cost V 1 base and J 8 bases, with 10 bases left between them. The CDR3 consists of 13 residues. The germline V gene has CDR1 SGHDT and CDR2 YYEEEE. CDR3 in DNA: TGTGCCAGCAGCTTGAAAAGGAGGGACACCATATATTTT. Encoded protein: CASSLKRRDTIYF.

The CDR3 here is CASRTSGGPGELFF. CDR3 nucleotide sequence: TGTGCCAGCAGGACTAGCGGGGGACCCGGGGAGCTGTTTTTT. The V call is TRBV2, the J call TRBJ2-2; TRBD2 matches at 12 bases. J was trimmed by 6 bases and V by 6 bases; bases with no gene match: 2. The germline V gene has CDR1 SNHLY and CDR2 FYNNEI. The CDR3 totals 14 residues.

The chain employs TRBV15 and TRBJ1-4, with D uncertain. V shed 6 bases and J shed 1 base, with 12 bases lying between them. The CDR3 is 15 residues long. The germline CDR1 and CDR2 sequences are LNHNV and YYDKDF (reference sequence). The CDR3 DNA is TGTGCCACCAGTCTTTTGACGGGAACTAATGAAAAACTGTTTTTT. Protein: CATSLLTGTNEKLFF.

The CDR3 region has the DNA TGTGCCAGCAGCTCCCTTTCCGGGGGACAGGGGATGGATGAAAAACTGTTTTTT. This gives the protein CASSSLSGGQGMDEKLFF. The V gene is TRBV7-9, the J gene TRBJ1-4, with 10 bases that match TRBD1. CDR3 length: 18 amino acids. Per germline, CDR1 SEHNR and CDR2 FQNEAQ (reference sequence). J was trimmed by 6 bases and V by 4 bases; bases with no gene match: 14.

The rearrangement joins TRBV28 to TRBJ2-7; D is possibly TRBD1 (6 bases). Germline V CDR1 and CDR2: MDHEN, SYDVKM. Trimming removed 5 bases from V and 6 bases from J, with 17 bases in between. The CDR3 has 14 amino acids. The CDR3 region is CASSMDSIRTEQYV. For the CDR3, the DNA is TGTGCCAGCAGTATGGACAGTATACGTACCGAGCAGTACGTC.

The gene calls are TRBV6-2 or TRBV6-3 and TRBJ1-1; D possibly corresponds to TRBD1 (5 bases). Germline V CDR1 and CDR2: MNHEY, SVGEGT. CDR3 size: 13 residues. The V and J ends lost 6 bases and 2 bases respectively, with 10 bases between them. Here the CDR3 DNA reads TGTGCCAGCAGCCGACAGCTTAACACTGAAGCTTTCTTT. Its protein is CASSRQLNTEAFF.